These T cell receptor beta chains were read from a single sample in a study of breast tumors, draining lymph nodes, adjacent tissues. One entry per CDR3 protein results from TCRdb running MiXCR on the multiplex PCR reads. This table holds approximately 13,000 distinct CDR3 sequences, roughly three quarters found once. Specimen: tumor-adjacent breast tissue. These receptors all stem from a female donor with breast cancer. Some clones in this sample may be carry-over from other donors' samples. CDR3s include the opening cysteine and the closing phenylalanine or tryptophan. Each record gives: D gene, V gene, J gene, clone size, CDR3 DNA, CDR3 protein. The D gene is left open where the match is weak. Clone size appears in some rows only: once, few, many, or a class for an expanded clone.

D: .
V: TRBV19
J: TRBJ2-5
size: .
DNA: TGTGCCAGTAGTATTGTGGGACACCAAGGGGAGACCCAGTACTTC
CDR3: CASSIVGHQGETQYF

D: .
V: TRBV9
J: TRBJ2-7
size: large
DNA: TGTGCCAGCAGCGTAGACTGGAGCTCCTACGAGCAGTACTTC
CDR3: CASSVDWSSYEQYF

D: TRBD2
V: TRBV6-5
J: TRBJ2-1
size: many
DNA: TGTGCCAGCAGTTACTCTAGCGGGAGGGCCTTTGAGCAGTTCTTC
CDR3: CASSYSSGRAFEQFF

D: .
V: TRBV7-9
J: TRBJ2-5
size: .
DNA: TGTGCCAGCAGCTCAGAGAACAGGGACCAAGAGACCCAGTACTTC
CDR3: CASSSENRDQETQYF

D: TRBD1
V: TRBV20-1
J: TRBJ2-3
size: .
DNA: TGCAGTGCTAGGCAACGGACAGGTCCTAGCACAGATACGCAGTATTTT
CDR3: CSARQRTGPSTDTQYF

D: TRBD2
V: TRBV20-1
J: TRBJ2-3
size: medium-sized
DNA: TGCAGTGCTACCGGGAGGACAGATACGCAGTATTTT
CDR3: CSATGRTDTQYF

D: .
V: TRBV7-9
J: TRBJ2-7
size: medium-sized
DNA: TGTGCCAGCGGGGGGCTGTCCGGCTACGAGCAGTACTTC
CDR3: CASGGLSGYEQYF

D: .
V: TRBV11-2
J: TRBJ2-1
size: .
DNA: TGTGCCAGCAGCTCGGAGTTTGAGCAGTTCTTC
CDR3: CASSSEFEQFF

D: .
V: TRBV12-3/TRBV12-4
J: TRBJ2-7
size: .
DNA: TGTGCCGGGGTGGCGGACTTTACCTACGAGCAGTACTTC
CDR3: CAGVADFTYEQYF

D: .
V: TRBV7-2
J: TRBJ2-5
size: medium-sized
DNA: TGTGCCAGCAGCCCAGCACAGGCCCAGTACTTC
CDR3: CASSPAQAQYF

D: TRBD2
V: TRBV5-1
J: TRBJ2-7
size: medium-sized
DNA: TGCGCCAGCAGCCCCGGAGGACTAGCCGCACACGAGCAGTACTTC
CDR3: CASSPGGLAAHEQYF

D: .
V: TRBV11-2
J: TRBJ1-1
size: .
DNA: TGTGCCAGCAGCTCGAAGGGGATCACTGAAGCTTTCTTT
CDR3: CASSSKGITEAFF

D: TRBD1
V: TRBV29-1
J: TRBJ2-7
size: once
DNA: TGCAGCGTAAGGACAGGGCGTTACGAGCAGTACTTC
CDR3: CSVRTGRYEQYF

D: .
V: TRBV2
J: TRBJ1-5
size: .
DNA: TGTGCCAGCAGTTTCCAGGGATATAGCAATCAGCCCCAGCATTTT
CDR3: CASSFQGYSNQPQHF

D: .
V: TRBV5-1
J: TRBJ2-7
size: .
DNA: TGCGCCAGCAGTACCGGGACAAAGGCCTACGAGCAGTACTTC
CDR3: CASSTGTKAYEQYF

D: TRBD1
V: TRBV6-2/TRBV6-3
J: TRBJ2-3
size: many
DNA: TGTGCCAGCAGGACGGGACAGGCCACCACAGATACGCAGTATTTT
CDR3: CASRTGQATTDTQYF

D: .
V: TRBV29-1
J: TRBJ1-2
size: hyperexpanded
DNA: TGCAGCGTTGATTGGCAGGGCGGTGGCTACACCTTC
CDR3: CSVDWQGGGYTF

D: TRBD1
V: TRBV7-9
J: TRBJ2-3
size: .
DNA: TGTGCCAGCAGCTTAGGGGGACAGGGTACCACAGATACGCAGTATTTT
CDR3: CASSLGGQGTTDTQYF

D: .
V: TRBV6-6
J: TRBJ2-7
size: once
DNA: TGTGCCAGCAGTACCCAGACAGGATACGAGCAGTACTTC
CDR3: CASSTQTGYEQYF

D: .
V: TRBV20-1
J: TRBJ2-3
size: .
DNA: TGCAGTGCTAGAGAACAAGGGAGAGGTGGTACAGATACGCAGTATTTT
CDR3: CSAREQGRGGTDTQYF

D: .
V: TRBV7-9
J: TRBJ2-7
size: .
DNA: TGTGCCAGCAGCTTAGGACAGGCCAGTTACGAGCAGTACTTC
CDR3: CASSLGQASYEQYF

D: TRBD1
V: TRBV2
J: TRBJ2-7
size: .
DNA: TGTGCCAGCCATCTGTCAGGACAGGGGGCGTACGAGCAGTACTTC
CDR3: CASHLSGQGAYEQYF

D: .
V: TRBV28
J: TRBJ2-2
size: .
DNA: TGTGCCAGCAGTTTAAGGCAGCTTAACACCGGGGAGCTGTTTTTT
CDR3: CASSLRQLNTGELFF